This record looks at one TCR beta chain sequence and its context. The junction differs from germline at one of its ends, possibly a read error. Germline V gene data show CDR1 as GTSNPN and CDR2 as SVGIG (reference sequence). The CDR3 has 14 amino acids. This specimen comes from a study of blood T cell repertoires in COVID-19. As for the study in general: The analysed material was cDNA or gDNA that came from T cells, B-cell-depleted T cells, or PBMCs.

Sequencing used immunoSEQ multiplex PCR; TCRdb keeps in-frame clones, though not all of them. The sample includes 250,000 to 350,000 clones, 70% to 85% of them seen just once. Sample: peripheral blood. This sequence was found in a human donor with COVID-19, enrolled during active disease. The donor label of this sample is uncertain. The V gene is TRBV30, the J gene TRBJ2-5; 7 bases align to TRBD1. The CDR3 sequence: CAQDFGQAQKTQYF. CDR3 coding DNA: TGTGCCCAGGACTTCGGACAGGCCCAAAAGACCCAGTACTTC.